The 32 T cell receptor beta chains given below trace back to one sample, sequenced in a study of T-cell reconstitution after alpha-beta-depleted transplantation in children. Construction of the TCRbeta library involved unique molecular identifiers. MiXCR, applied by TCRdb to the PCR reads, yields one record per CDR3 protein. The repertoire holds hundreds of thousands of distinct CDR3 sequences, about 17% seen once, with roughly 40% in the top ten. The material sequenced was PBMCs, mostly from graft donor cells, taken 360 days after TCRalphabeta/CD19-depleted stem cell transplant. These receptors were collected from a male patient between 2 and 10 years old who had a stem cell transplant for acute lymphoblastic leukemia, so the T cells may come from the graft donor.

V usage is TRBV6-6 and J usage is TRBJ2-3; D is undetermined. Per germline, CDR1 MNHNY and CDR2 SVGAGI (reference sequence). Between the trimmed V and J ends, which lost 7 bases and 1 base, there was a span of 3 bases. CDR3 size: 11 residues. The CDR3 spells CASIGTDTQYF. The CDR3 DNA is TGTGCCAGCATTGGCACAGATACGCAGTATTTT.

The V call is TRBV20-1, the J call TRBJ2-3; 14 bases align to TRBD2. Germline trimming cut 3 bases from V and 0 bases from J; bases unmatched to any gene: 5. This CDR3 spans 17 amino acids. Germline CDR1 and CDR2: DFQATT and SNEGSKA (reference sequence). CDR3 protein: CSASGLAGGLSTDTQYF. CDR3 bases: TGCAGTGCTAGTGGACTAGCGGGAGGCCTTAGCACAGATACGCAGTATTTT.

This clonotype has a count of ten or more. The chain couples TRBV29-1 to TRBJ2-7, with a possible D match to TRBD1 (6 bases). Germline lookup yields CDR1 SQVTM and CDR2 ANQGSEA. This CDR3 region has 16 residues. V was trimmed by 3 bases and J by 0 bases, leaving 18 bases between them. The CDR3 reads CSVEGWGQTSSYEQYF. Written as DNA, the CDR3 is TGCAGCGTTGAGGGGTGGGGACAAACGTCCTCCTACGAGCAGTACTTC.

Many counts were recorded for this clonotype. This rearrangement joins TRBV12-3 or TRBV12-4 to TRBJ2-3; D call uncertain. Trimming left V 4 bases short and J 5 bases short, with 4 bases between. The CDR3 spans 11 residues. CDR3 region: CASSSGDTQYF. In DNA form, the CDR3 reads TGTGCCAGCAGTTCCGGAGATACGCAGTATTTT.

This clonotype occurred a few times. The J gene is TRBJ2-1, the V gene TRBV29-1, with 7 bases fitting TRBD2. This CDR3 region has 12 residues. Trimming took 0 bases from V and 8 from J; bases not matched to a gene: 1. Germline V gene sequence: CDR1 SQVTM, CDR2 ANQGSEA. DNA for the CDR3: TGCAGCGTTGAAGAGGGGGGGGATGAGCAGTTCTTC. Translation gives CSVEEGGDEQFF.

A few counts support this clonotype. The chain employs TRBV7-9 and TRBJ2-3, with unresolved D. The CDR3 totals 12 residues. From germline, CDR1 is SEHNR and CDR2 FQNEAQ (reference sequence). Trimming took 5 bases from V and 6 from J, leaving 9 bases between them. The CDR3 region is CASSPIPDTQYF. The CDR3 DNA follows: TGTGCCAGCAGCCCGATCCCCGATACGCAGTATTTT.

The J gene is TRBJ2-1, the V gene TRBV9; 10 nucleotides agree with TRBD2. CDR3 size: 19 residues. CDR1 SGDLS and CDR2 YYNGEE come from the germline V gene. The V segment lost 3 bases and the J segment 2 bases; nucleotides outside the gene matches: 14. CDR3 residues: CASSGTGYLAGDPYNEQFF. The CDR3 DNA reads as TGTGCCAGCAGCGGGACAGGGTACCTAGCGGGAGACCCCTACAATGAGCAGTTCTTC.

There are many counts of this clonotype. J is TRBJ2-4 and V is TRBV12-3 or TRBV12-4; no clear D. The V end was cut by 6 bases, the J end by 7 bases, with 7 bases between. There are 11 residues in the CDR3. This CDR3 is CASREENIQYF. CDR3 coding DNA: TGTGCCAGCAGAGAGGAGAACATTCAGTACTTC.

This chain connects TRBV3-1 to TRBJ1-1; D call uncertain. Trimming took 2 bases from V and 0 from J, leaving 7 bases between them. From germline, CDR1 is LGHDT and CDR2 YNNKEL (reference sequence). CDR3 length: 14 residues. DNA of the CDR3: TGTGCCAGCAGCCAAACAGTGATGAACACTGAAGCTTTCTTT. Protein sequence: CASSQTVMNTEAFF.

To note about this clonotype: Lacking the conserved final phenylalanine or tryptophan, this CDR3 likely reflects a read error. V is TRBV29-1 and J is TRBJ1-1, with 7 bases matching TRBD1. J gave up 6 bases and V 6 bases, and 4 bases lay outside the gene matches. The CDR3 is 11 amino acids. Germline V lookup: CDR1 SQVTM, CDR2 ANQGSEA. The CDR3 region is CSVLGQAEAFC. DNA for the CDR3: TGCAGCGTGCTCGGACAGGCTGAAGCTTTCTGT.

This clonotype was detected only a few times. The chain employs TRBV7-2 and TRBJ1-5; possible D gene TRBD1, 5 bases. The CDR3 has 13 residues. V was shortened by 1 base and J by 6 bases, with 7 bases between the two germline ends. The germline gives CDR1 SGHTA, CDR2 FQGNSA. In nucleotides, the CDR3 is TGTGCCAGCAGCTTAGGCGGGGCTCAGCCCCAGCATTTT. This sequence encodes CASSLGGAQPQHF.

This clonotype showed up just a few times. The V call is TRBV29-1, the J call TRBJ2-3, with 8 bases identical to TRBD2. V lost 3 bases, J lost 9 bases, and 5 bases stayed unmatched. Germline-derived CDR1 and CDR2 are SQVTM and ANQGSEA. The CDR3 is 12 amino acids. Written as DNA, the CDR3 is TGCAGCGTTGACGGGGGGGCAGTGACGCAGTATTTT. This encodes CSVDGGAVTQYF.

This clonotype was found many times. V gene TRBV20-1 combines with J gene TRBJ1-3; perhaps TRBD1 as D (5 bases). V was shortened by 3 bases and J by 0 bases, with 12 bases between the two germline ends. Germline CDR1 and CDR2: DFQATT and SNEGSKA (reference sequence). The CDR3 loop spans 15 amino acids. CDR3 loop: CSASETGPSGNTIYF. Written as DNA, the CDR3 is TGCAGTGCTAGCGAGACGGGGCCCTCTGGAAACACCATATATTTT.

This clonotype turned up a few times. This chain links TRBV20-1 with TRBJ2-1, with no clear D. The length of the CDR3 is 12 residues. Trimming cost V 3 bases and J 5 bases, with 8 bases left between them. Germline V CDR1 and CDR2: DFQATT, SNEGSKA (reference sequence). CDR3 region: CSASSPHNEQFF. DNA of the CDR3: TGCAGTGCTAGTTCCCCCCACAATGAGCAGTTCTTC.

This clonotype was seen more than once but under ten times. The chain combines TRBV24-1 with TRBJ2-1; D is perhaps TRBD1 (5 bases). This CDR3 is built from 17 residues. V gave up 2 bases and J gave up 6 bases, with 19 bases separating them. Germline V gives CDR1 KGHDR, CDR2 SFDVKD. In DNA form, the CDR3 reads TGTGCCACCAGTGATTCGTGGGGCAGTCCCTTTCCCAATGAGCAGTTCTTC. Translation: CATSDSWGSPFPNEQFF.

In the case of this clonotype: This could be a read error, since a much larger clone is one nucleotide away. The rearrangement links TRBV12-3 or TRBV12-4 to TRBJ1-1; D is unresolved. The CDR3 runs to 15 residues. Between the trimmed V and J ends, which lost 3 bases and 0 bases, there was a span of 11 bases. The CDR3 loop is CASSFPPVLNTEAFF. CDR3 sequence (DNA): TGTGCCAGCAGTTTCCCGCCGGTATTGAACACTGAAGCTTTCTTT.

A few counts support this clonotype. CDR3 residues: CASSFRDRFSLAKNIQYF. The CDR3 DNA reads as TGTGCCAGCAGTTTCAGGGACAGGTTTTCCTTAGCCAAAAACATTCAGTACTTC. This chain joins TRBV28 and TRBJ2-4; the match to TRBD1 covers 8 bases. The junction had 10 bases not matched to a gene; V was cut back by 3 bases and J by 0 bases. Per germline, CDR1 MDHEN and CDR2 SYDVKM. This CDR3 has 18 residues. Full variable domain (rest looked up from reference TRBV28 and TRBJ2-4): DVKVTQSSRYLVKRTGEKVFLECVQDMDHENMFWYRQDPGLGLRLIYFSYDVKMKEKGDIPEGYSVSREKKERFSLILESASTNQTSMYLCASSFRDRFSLAKNIQYFGAGTRLSVL.

As concerns this clonotype: At one boundary the junction diverges from the germline segment, which might be a read error. The chain uses TRBV4-3 and TRBJ2-7; 12 nucleotides align to TRBD2. The germline V gene has CDR1 LGHNA and CDR2 YSLEER. CDR3 size: 15 residues. The CDR3 is CASRQGLAGSYEQYF. The DNA for the CDR3 is TGCGCCAGCAGACAAGGACTAGCGGGATCCTACGAGCAGTACTTC.

The chain links TRBV4-2 to TRBJ1-5; tentatively, D is TRBD1 (5 bases). Per germline, CDR1 LGHNA and CDR2 YNFKEQ. Trimming cost V 3 bases and J 5 bases, with 14 bases left between them. The CDR3 covers 15 residues. CDR3 sequence reads: CASSQGARADQPQHF. The CDR3 DNA is TGTGCCAGCAGCCAGGGCGCCAGGGCTGATCAGCCCCAGCATTTT.

The rearrangement joins TRBV29-1 to TRBJ2-5; D is perhaps TRBD1 (5 bases). Germline V gene sequence: CDR1 SQVTM, CDR2 ANQGSEA. The CDR3 is made up of 12 amino acids. V lost 3 bases and J lost 5, with 10 bases in between. The CDR3 nucleotides are TGCAGCGTTGAGGCGACAGTGGAGACCCAGTACTTC. This sequence encodes CSVEATVETQYF.

This clonotype has ten or more counts. The chain couples TRBV7-9 to TRBJ2-7, with D possibly TRBD1 on 6 matching bases. This CDR3 is built from 12 residues. V was cut by 4 bases and J by 6 bases, with 10 bases left in between. CDR1 is SEHNR and CDR2 is FQNEAQ in the germline V gene (reference sequence). CDR3 in DNA: TGTGCCAGCAGCTCCGGACAGACCGAGCAGTACTTC. This encodes CASSSGQTEQYF.

This clonotype has more than one count but fewer than ten. The chain joins TRBV3-1 to TRBJ2-5, with 8 bases matching TRBD2. The junction had 1 base not matched to a gene; V was cut back by 6 bases and J by 1 base. The CDR3 totals 13 residues. The germline CDR1 and CDR2 sequences are LGHDT and YNNKEL (reference sequence). The CDR3: CASRLAVQETQYF. The DNA of the CDR3 is TGTGCCAGCAGACTAGCGGTCCAAGAGACCCAGTACTTC.

This clonotype has only a few counts. This chain connects TRBV4-1 to TRBJ2-1; a possible D gene is TRBD2 (6 bases). Looked up from germline, CDR1 is MGHRA and CDR2 is YSYEKL. V lost 5 bases and J lost 0, with 14 bases in between. This CDR3 region has 16 residues. The CDR3 coding sequence is TGCGCCAGCAGCGTCTCTAGCGAGAGCTCCTACAATGAGCAGTTCTTC. Translating it yields CASSVSSESSYNEQFF.

V usage is TRBV11-1 and J usage is TRBJ2-7; 12 bases match TRBD2. Looked up from germline, CDR1 is SGHAT and CDR2 is FQDESV (reference sequence). CDR3 length: 19 residues. Losses at the gene ends were 5 bases for V and 5 bases for J; bases not matched to a gene: 19. CDR3 in amino acids: CASSPGGRQRLAGDNEQYF. The CDR3 nucleotides read TGTGCCAGCAGCCCGGGGGGAAGACAGCGACTAGCGGGAGATAACGAGCAGTACTTC. Based on the CDR3 plus reference TRBV11-1 and TRBJ2-7, the full variable domain is EAEVAQSPRYKITEKSQAVAFWCDPISGHATLYWYRQILGQGPELLVQFQDESVVDDSQLPKDRFSAERLKGVDSTLKIQPAELGDSAMYLCASSPGGRQRLAGDNEQYFGPGTRLTVT.

The gene calls are TRBV7-8 and TRBJ2-5; D unresolved. The CDR3 loop spans 14 amino acids. Trimming cost V 2 bases and J 5 bases, with 12 bases left between them. Germline V CDR1 and CDR2: SGHVS, FQNEAQ. The CDR3 bases are TGTGCCAGCAGCTTATATGGAATAACGGAGACCCAGTACTTC. Its translation: CASSLYGITETQYF.

The table lists this clonotype with a few counts. This chain links TRBV5-5 with TRBJ2-3; TRBD1 might be the D (5 bases). The CDR3 spans 16 residues. The V and J ends lost 1 base and 2 bases respectively, with 14 bases between them. Germline V CDR1 and CDR2: SGHKS, YYEKEE (reference sequence). The CDR3 DNA reads TGTGCCAGCAGCTTGCACGGTACAGGTTCCACAGATACGCAGTATTTT. The encoded protein is CASSLHGTGSTDTQYF.

This clonotype came up a few times. V and J are TRBV4-1 and TRBJ2-5; the D gene is possibly TRBD1 (6 bases). Trimming cost V 0 bases and J 5 bases, with 16 bases left between them. Germline V gives CDR1 MGHRA, CDR2 YSYEKL. The CDR3 runs to 16 residues. Here the CDR3 DNA reads TGCGCCAGCAGCCAAGATCCCACAGGGCCGGGGGAGACCCAGTACTTC. Amino acid sequence: CASSQDPTGPGETQYF.

This clonotype was seen only a few times. The chain combines TRBV18 with TRBJ1-5; 8 positions agree with TRBD1. The germline V gene has CDR1 KGHSH and CDR2 LQKENI. Trimming at V came to 2 bases and at J to 5 bases, leaving 2 bases not matched to a gene. The CDR3 is made up of 14 amino acids. The CDR3 reads CASSPDRGYQPQHF. The CDR3 DNA reads TGTGCCAGCTCACCAGACAGGGGTTATCAGCCCCAGCATTTT.

This chain joins TRBV5-6 and TRBJ2-1, with D possibly matching TRBD1 (5 bases). The length of the CDR3 is 15 residues. V was trimmed by 2 bases and J by 0 bases, leaving 9 bases between them. Looked up from germline, CDR1 is SGHDT and CDR2 is YYEEEE. The CDR3 here is CASSFGHFSYNEQFF. In nucleotides, the CDR3 is TGTGCCAGCAGCTTCGGACATTTCTCCTACAATGAGCAGTTCTTC. The full variable domain, its missing parts supplied by reference TRBV5-6 and TRBJ2-1, is DAGVTQSPTHLIKTRGQQVTLRCSPKSGHDTVSWYQQALGQGPQFIFQYYEEEERQRGNFPDRFSGHQFPNYSSELNVNALLLGDSALYLCASSFGHFSYNEQFFGPGTRLTVL.

This clonotype was observed a handful of times. The rearrangement uses TRBV10-3 and TRBJ2-3, with a tentative D call TRBD1 (6 bases). Trimming stripped 2 bases from V and 2 bases from J, with 11 bases between. Germline V gene lookup returns CDR1 ENHRY and CDR2 SYGVKD. The CDR3 spans 15 residues. The CDR3 coding sequence is TGTGCCATCAGTGAGGGACAGCAAAACACAGATACGCAGTATTTT. Translated: CAISEGQQNTDTQYF.

This clonotype was picked up a small number of times. The chain links TRBV28 to TRBJ2-1; unclear D gene. Germline lookup yields CDR1 MDHEN and CDR2 SYDVKM. V was trimmed by 1 base and J by 12 bases, leaving 16 bases between them. The CDR3 is 14 residues long. CDR3 region: CASSLSVNRLGQFF. DNA of the CDR3: TGTGCCAGCAGTTTATCGGTCAATCGACTCGGGCAGTTCTTC.

The CDR3 sequence: CASSLGGARQYF. For the CDR3, the DNA is TGTGCCAGCAGCTTGGGGGGCGCACGTCAGTACTTC. The rearrangement uses TRBV5-6 and TRBJ2-4; the D gene is possibly TRBD1 (5 bases). The CDR3 is 12 residues long. Trimming cost V 0 bases and J 12 bases, with 10 bases left between them. Germline CDR1 reads SGHDT; CDR2 reads YYEEEE.